These 20 T cell receptor beta chains were all obtained from the same sample, sequenced in a study of T-cell reconstitution after alpha-beta-depleted transplantation in children. Construction of the TCRbeta library involved unique molecular identifiers. TCRdb used MiXCR to reprocess the PCR reads, holding one entry per CDR3 protein. The sample has roughly 200,000 distinct CDR3 sequences; about 8.7% are singletons. Sequencing was performed on PBMCs, mostly from graft donor cells, taken 360 days after TCRalphabeta/CD19-depleted stem cell transplant. These receptors all come from a male patient under 10 years old who had a stem cell transplant for acute myeloid leukemia, so the T cells may come from the graft donor.

This clonotype was counted at least ten times. V and J are TRBV20-1 and TRBJ1-1, with D possibly TRBD1 on 6 matching bases. CDR3 size: 14 residues. V was trimmed by 5 bases and J by 4 bases, leaving 17 bases between them. Germline-derived CDR1 and CDR2 are DFQATT and SNEGSKA (reference sequence). The DNA for the CDR3 is TGCAGTGCTCCCGTGGTGGAGGGGGGCACTGAAGCTTTCTTT. It encodes CSAPVVEGGTEAFF.

A few counts support this clonotype. The chain is built from TRBV10-3 and TRBJ2-1, with D unclear. V was trimmed by 0 bases and J by 7 bases, leaving 7 bases between them. The V gene's germline CDR1 is ENHRY and CDR2 SYGVKD. The CDR3 length is 13 residues. This CDR3 reads CAISESLGNEQFF. The CDR3 DNA sequence: TGTGCCATCAGTGAGTCGTTAGGGAATGAGCAGTTCTTC.

The gene calls are TRBV20-1 and TRBJ2-1; 11 bases align to TRBD2. J lost 6 bases, V lost 4 bases, and 5 bases had no gene match. Germline V gene lookup returns CDR1 DFQATT and CDR2 SNEGSKA (reference sequence). This CDR3 is built from 14 residues. CDR3 DNA: TGCAGTGCTATTAGCGGGAGGGCCGGCAATGAGCAGTTCTTC. Translation: CSAISGRAGNEQFF.

This clonotype was recorded a few times. V gene TRBV7-2 combines with J gene TRBJ1-1; no clear D gene. CDR1 is SGHTA, CDR2 FQGNSA, per germline. V was clipped by 2 bases and J by 7 bases, with 11 bases between them. The CDR3 sequence is 13 residues long. Here the CDR3 DNA reads TGTGCCAGCAGCTTACGGGTAAGGGATGAAGCTTTCTTT. Amino acid sequence: CASSLRVRDEAFF.

This clonotype was observed many times. This sequence joins TRBV7-6 and TRBJ2-3, with a possible D match to TRBD2 (5 bases). Germline lookup yields CDR1 SGHVS and CDR2 FNYEAQ. The CDR3 runs 15 residues. The ends were cut back, 1 base at V and 5 bases at J, with 13 bases in the middle. The CDR3 DNA follows: TGTGCCAGCAGCTTAGAACCGGGGTTTGGAGATACGCAGTATTTT. Translated: CASSLEPGFGDTQYF.

Regarding this clonotype: Since a much larger clone is just one base distant, this may be a read error. The chain uses TRBV7-9 and TRBJ2-7; D is unresolved. V lost 1 base to trimming and J lost 9 bases, with 10 bases between them. The CDR3 is made up of 12 amino acids. Per the germline V gene, CDR1 is SEHNR and CDR2 is FQNEAQ (reference sequence). The CDR3 region has the DNA TGTGCCAGCAGCTTAGTAGGCCTCGGGCAGTACTTC. Translation: CASSLVGLGQYF.

The V and J genes are TRBV5-1 and TRBJ2-7; 10 bases align to TRBD2. V lost 2 bases, J lost 4 bases, and 9 bases stayed unmatched. The CDR3 length is 16 residues. From germline, CDR1 is SGHRS and CDR2 YFSETQ. The CDR3 is CASSLSPRLAGYEQYF. The DNA of the CDR3 is TGCGCCAGCAGCTTATCCCCTCGACTAGCGGGTTACGAGCAGTACTTC.

The V and J genes are TRBV9 and TRBJ2-2; 11 nucleotides agree with TRBD2. Looked up from germline, CDR1 is SGDLS and CDR2 is YYNGEE. The V segment lost 6 bases and the J segment 6 bases; nucleotides outside the gene matches: 4. This CDR3 region has 14 residues. The CDR3, as DNA: TGTGCCAGCAAGACTAGCGGGATTGCCGGGGAGCTGTTTTTT. Translating gives CASKTSGIAGELFF.

This clonotype was observed at least ten times. This rearrangement joins TRBV20-1 to TRBJ1-6; no clear D gene. From germline, CDR1 is DFQATT and CDR2 SNEGSKA (reference sequence). The CDR3 has 11 amino acids. Here the CDR3 DNA reads TGCAGCCACCTTGCTAATTCACCCCTCCACTTT. Amino acid sequence: CSHLANSPLHF.

This clonotype was seen a handful of times. V gene TRBV3-1 combines with J gene TRBJ1-5; D unresolved. In germline, CDR1 is LGHDT, CDR2 YNNKEL (reference sequence). CDR3 length: 15 residues. Trimming shortened V by 1 base and J by 6 bases, and 13 bases separated the two germline ends. This chain's CDR3 is CASSQGLGQTQPQHF. The CDR3 region has the DNA TGTGCCAGCAGCCAAGGTTTGGGCCAGACTCAGCCCCAGCATTTT. Full variable domain (missing parts from reference TRBV3-1 and TRBJ1-5): DTAVSQTPKYLVTQMGNDKSIKCEQNLGHDTMYWYKQDSKKFLKIMFSYNNKELIINETVPNRFSPKSPDKAHLNLHINSLELGDSAVYFCASSQGLGQTQPQHFGDGTRLSIL.

This clonotype was detected ten times or more. The gene calls are TRBV7-2 and TRBJ2-1; D is ambiguous. V shed 1 base and J shed 6 bases, with 7 bases lying between them. The CDR3 spans 13 residues. Germline lookup yields CDR1 SGHTA and CDR2 FQGNSA. For the CDR3, the DNA is TGTGCCAGCAGCTTAGGGGTTTTCAATGAGCAGTTCTTC. Protein: CASSLGVFNEQFF. Full variable domain (rest looked up from reference TRBV7-2 and TRBJ2-1): GAGVSQSPSNKVTEKGKDVELRCDPISGHTALYWYRQSLGQGLEFLIYFQGNSAPDKSGLPSDRFSAERTGGSVSTLTIQRTQQEDSAVYLCASSLGVFNEQFFGPGTRLTVL.

This sequence joins TRBV7-9 and TRBJ1-2, with D tentatively TRBD1 (5 bases). V lost 10 bases to trimming and J lost 0 bases, with 21 bases between them. The CDR3 consists of 16 residues. The germline V gene has CDR1 SEHNR and CDR2 FQNEAQ (reference sequence). The CDR3 region has the DNA TGTGCCACCTGCGGGAGGCGTGACAGCGCTAACTATGGCTACACCTTC. It yields the protein CATCGRRDSANYGYTF. The full variable domain, in which reference TRBV7-9 and TRBJ1-2 provide the parts outside the CDR3, is DTGVSQNPRHKITKRGQNVTFRCDPISEHNRLYWYRQTLGQGPEFLTYFQNEAQLEKSRLLSDRFSAERPKGSFSTLEIQRTEQGDSAMYLCATCGRRDSANYGYTFGSGTRLTVV.

The chain employs TRBV5-1 and TRBJ2-1, with 10 bases matching TRBD1. Unmatched junction bases numbered 7, after V lost 6 bases and J lost 4 bases. Germline V gene lookup returns CDR1 SGHRS and CDR2 YFSETQ. The CDR3 is 15 residues long. CDR3 in amino acids: CASNTGTGDYNEQFF. In nucleotides, the CDR3 is TGCGCCAGCAACACCGGGACAGGGGATTACAATGAGCAGTTCTTC.

This clonotype occurred a few times. The junction departs from the called germline gene at one end, perhaps through a read error. The chain recombines TRBV5-1 with TRBJ1-1; 8 positions match TRBD1. This CDR3 comprises 15 residues. Germline V CDR1 and CDR2: SGHRS, YFSETQ. CDR3: CASSFRDRLGTEVFF. The CDR3 DNA is TGCGCCAGCAGCTTCCGGGACAGGCTGGGGACTGAAGTTTTCTTT.

A few counts support this clonotype. The chain employs TRBV20-1 and TRBJ2-3, with D uncertain. CDR3 length equals 13 residues. CDR1 is DFQATT and CDR2 is SNEGSKA in the germline V gene (reference sequence). V lost 1 base and J lost 5, with 10 bases in between. The CDR3 DNA reads as TGCAGTGCTAGAGGTATCGTACAAGATACGCAGTATTTT. It is translated as CSARGIVQDTQYF.

The chain uses TRBV18 and TRBJ2-3; D perhaps matches TRBD2 (6 bases). Germline V lookup: CDR1 KGHSH, CDR2 LQKENI. The ends were cut back, 5 bases at V and 8 bases at J, with 20 bases in the middle. This CDR3 has 15 residues. CDR3 in DNA: TGTGCCAGCTCAGCCACTCCTGCTCAGGGAGGTACGCAGTATTTT. This sequence encodes CASSATPAQGGTQYF. Full variable domain (rest looked up from reference TRBV18 and TRBJ2-3): NAGVMQNPRHLVRRRGQEARLRCSPMKGHSHVYWYRQLPEEGLKFMVYLQKENIIDESGMPKERFSAEFPKEGPSILRIQQVVRGDSAAYFCASSATPAQGGTQYFGPGTRLTVL.

J is TRBJ2-2 and V is TRBV12-3 or TRBV12-4; D unresolved. V was clipped by 3 bases and J by 0 bases, with 8 bases between them. The CDR3 length is 15 residues. The CDR3 DNA follows: TGTGCCAGCAGTTTCTCCTCCCCGAACACCGGGGAGCTGTTTTTT. Translated: CASSFSSPNTGELFF.

This clonotype came up a few times. The chain recombines TRBV6-2 or TRBV6-3 with TRBJ2-5; 8 bases match TRBD1. V lost 6 bases, J lost 2 bases, and 17 bases stayed unmatched. The V gene's germline CDR1 is MNHEY and CDR2 SVGEGT. The CDR3 sequence is 18 residues long. The CDR3 loop is CASSKILTPDREQETQYF. The CDR3 bases are TGTGCCAGCAGCAAAATTCTCACTCCGGACAGGGAGCAAGAGACCCAGTACTTC.

This clonotype occurred a few times. The rearrangement joins TRBV29-1 to TRBJ2-7; D is unresolved. The length of the CDR3 is 13 residues. Germline loops: CDR1 SQVTM, CDR2 ANQGSEA. V was clipped by 1 base and J by 3 bases, with 10 bases between them. CDR3 DNA: TGCAGCGTTGAAGGTGGCAAGGGCTACGAGCAGTACTTC. Translated, it gives CSVEGGKGYEQYF.

This clonotype was seen repeatedly, ten times or more. The gene calls are TRBV12-3 or TRBV12-4 and TRBJ1-5; D remains unclear. The CDR3 contains 17 residues. The V end was cut by 6 bases, the J end by 3 bases, with 21 bases between. The CDR3 sequence is CASSYYRSSLINQPQHF. The CDR3 DNA follows: TGTGCCAGCAGCTATTATCGGTCGTCCTTAATCAATCAGCCCCAGCATTTT.